This TCR beta chain was found in a study of cytotoxic CD8 clonotypes in ibrutinib-treated CLL. Study-wide background: Among the patients, some eleven presented as relapsed/refractory and about 14 as treatment-naive; around 17 showed unmutated IGHV. Per sample, productive templates averaged around 230,000 and productive rearrangements averaged approximately 100,000. Study-level results: On treatment, the uncommon public clonotypes contracted or remained stable. Circulating CD8+ T-cell counts were tracked by baseline clonality, which exceeded that of age-matched healthy donors.

Profiled with immunoSEQ multiplex PCR; TCRdb holds only in-frame clones, not every one. The profile shows tens of thousands of clones, around 73% of them singletons. This clone showed up just a few times. Antigen specificity is unknown. CDR1 SGHDN and CDR2 FVKESK come from the germline V gene. The V end was cut by 2 bases, the J end by 6 bases, with 11 bases between. The CDR3 loop spans 14 amino acids. This TCR was sampled from a human donor with chronic lymphocytic leukemia. The chain is built from TRBV14 and TRBJ2-1; either TRBD1 or TRBD2 may supply D (5 bases each). This sample comprised PBMCs, obtained before ibrutinib treatment. CDR3 coding DNA: TGTGCCAGCAGCCAAAGTTCAGGGAGCAATGAGCAGTTCTTC. Protein product: CASSQSSGSNEQFF.